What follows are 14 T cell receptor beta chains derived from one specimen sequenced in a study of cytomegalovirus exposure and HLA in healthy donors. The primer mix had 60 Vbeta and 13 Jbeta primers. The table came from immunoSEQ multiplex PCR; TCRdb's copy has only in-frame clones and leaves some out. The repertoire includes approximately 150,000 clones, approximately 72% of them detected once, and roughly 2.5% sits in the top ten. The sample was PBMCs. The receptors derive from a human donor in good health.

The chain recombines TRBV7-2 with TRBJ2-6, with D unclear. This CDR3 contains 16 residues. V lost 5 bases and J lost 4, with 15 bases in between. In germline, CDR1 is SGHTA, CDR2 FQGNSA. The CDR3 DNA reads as TGTGCCAGCAGCCCCATTCGGCCAGGCGGGGCCAACGTCCTGACTTTC. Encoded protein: CASSPIRPGGANVLTF.

CDR3 DNA: TGTGCCAGCAGCCGGCTAGCGGGGGAGGACATTCAGTACTTC. It yields the protein CASSRLAGEDIQYF. The chain carries TRBV5-6 and TRBJ2-4; 10 nucleotides match TRBD2. Germline V gene lookup returns CDR1 SGHDT and CDR2 YYEEEE. CDR3 size: 14 residues. J was trimmed by 8 bases and V by 4 bases; bases with no gene match: 6. Drawing the rest from reference TRBV5-6 and TRBJ2-4, the complete variable domain is DAGVTQSPTHLIKTRGQQVTLRCSPKSGHDTVSWYQQALGQGPQFIFQYYEEEERQRGNFPDRFSGHQFPNYSSELNVNALLLGDSALYLCASSRLAGEDIQYFGAGTRLSVL.

CDR3 DNA sequence: TGTGCCAGCAGCACACCCCCTACAGGGTTACCCTACGAGCAGTACTTC. Encoded protein: CASSTPPTGLPYEQYF. This chain joins TRBV7-9 and TRBJ2-5, with a weak D call TRBD1 (6 bases). The J call is uncertain, as TRBJ2-7 better fits the DNA end. The germline CDR1 and CDR2 sequences are SEHNR and FQNEAQ (reference sequence). This CDR3 is built from 16 residues.

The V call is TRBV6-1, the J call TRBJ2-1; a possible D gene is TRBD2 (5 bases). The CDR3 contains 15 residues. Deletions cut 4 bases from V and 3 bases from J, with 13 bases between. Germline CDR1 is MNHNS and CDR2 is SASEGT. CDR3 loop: CASSARETYYNEQFF. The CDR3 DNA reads TGTGCCAGCAGTGCCCGGGAAACGTACTACAATGAGCAGTTCTTC.

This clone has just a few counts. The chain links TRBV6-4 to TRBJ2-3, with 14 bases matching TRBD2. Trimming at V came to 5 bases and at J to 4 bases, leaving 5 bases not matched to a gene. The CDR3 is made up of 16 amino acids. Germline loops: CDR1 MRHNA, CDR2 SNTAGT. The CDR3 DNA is TGTGCCAGCAGTCCGACTAGCGGGGGGGCTCCAGATACGCAGTATTTT. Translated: CASSPTSGGAPDTQYF.

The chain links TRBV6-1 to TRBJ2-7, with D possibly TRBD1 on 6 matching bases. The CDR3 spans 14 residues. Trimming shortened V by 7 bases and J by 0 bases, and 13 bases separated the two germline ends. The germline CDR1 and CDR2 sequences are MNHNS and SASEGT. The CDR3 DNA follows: TGTGCCAGCAACCCACGGACAGACTCCTACGAGCAGTACTTC. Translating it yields CASNPRTDSYEQYF.

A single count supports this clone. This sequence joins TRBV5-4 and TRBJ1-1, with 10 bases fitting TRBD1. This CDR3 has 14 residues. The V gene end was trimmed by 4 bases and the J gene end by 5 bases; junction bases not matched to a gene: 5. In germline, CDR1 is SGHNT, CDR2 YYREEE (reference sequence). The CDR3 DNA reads TGTGCCAGCAGCCAGACAGGGGGCGGGACTGAAGCTTTCTTT. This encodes CASSQTGGGTEAFF.

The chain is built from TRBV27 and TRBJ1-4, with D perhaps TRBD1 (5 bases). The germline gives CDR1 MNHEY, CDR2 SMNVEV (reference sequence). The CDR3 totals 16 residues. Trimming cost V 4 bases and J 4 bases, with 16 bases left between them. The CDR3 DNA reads TGTGCCAGCAGTTCGATTCCGGGACTGAGTAATGAAAAACTGTTTTTT. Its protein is CASSSIPGLSNEKLFF. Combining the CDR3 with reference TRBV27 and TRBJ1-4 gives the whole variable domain EAQVTQNPRYLITVTGKKLTVTCSQNMNHEYMSWYRQDPGLGLRQIYYSMNVEVTDKGDVPEGYKVSRKEKRNFPLILESPSPNQTSLYFCASSSIPGLSNEKLFFGSGTQLSVL.

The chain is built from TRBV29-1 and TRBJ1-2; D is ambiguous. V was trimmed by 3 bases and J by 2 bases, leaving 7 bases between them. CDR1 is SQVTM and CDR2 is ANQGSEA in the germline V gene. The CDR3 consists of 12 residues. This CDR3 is CSVDSRNYGYTF. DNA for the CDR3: TGCAGCGTTGACTCGCGAAACTATGGCTACACCTTC. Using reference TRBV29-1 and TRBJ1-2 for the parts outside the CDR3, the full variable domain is SAVISQKPSRDICQRGTSLTIQCQVDSQVTMMFWYRQQPGQSLTLIATANQGSEATYESGFVIDKFPISRPNLTFSTLTVSNMSPEDSSIYLCSVDSRNYGYTFGSGTRLTVV.

CDR3 loop: CATSSLGQNYGYTF. DNA for the CDR3: TGTGCCACCAGCAGTTTGGGACAGAACTATGGCTACACCTTC. The V call is TRBV15, the J call TRBJ1-2, with 7 bases matching TRBD1. CDR3 length equals 14 residues. Germline CDR1 LNHNV, CDR2 YYDKDF (reference sequence). J gave up 2 bases and V 3 bases, and 3 bases lay outside the gene matches.

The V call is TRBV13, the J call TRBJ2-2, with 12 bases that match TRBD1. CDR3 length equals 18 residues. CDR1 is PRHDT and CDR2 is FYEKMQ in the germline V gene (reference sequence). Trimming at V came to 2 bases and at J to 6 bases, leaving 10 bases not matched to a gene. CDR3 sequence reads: CASSLFGTGGILSGELFF. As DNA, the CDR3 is TGTGCCAGCAGCTTATTCGGGACAGGGGGCATCTTATCCGGGGAGCTGTTTTTT.

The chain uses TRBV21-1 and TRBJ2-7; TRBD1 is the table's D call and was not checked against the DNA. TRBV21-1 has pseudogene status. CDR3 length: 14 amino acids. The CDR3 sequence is CASSLLDSSYEQYF. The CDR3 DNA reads TGTGCCAGCAGCTTATTGGACAGCTCCTACGAGCAGTACTTC.

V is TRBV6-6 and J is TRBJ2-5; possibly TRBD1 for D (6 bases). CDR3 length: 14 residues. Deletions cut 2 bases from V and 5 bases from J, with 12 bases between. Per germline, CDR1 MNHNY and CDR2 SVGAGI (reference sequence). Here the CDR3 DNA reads TGTGCCAGCAGTTACCAGGTCCAGGGGGAGACCCAGTACTTC. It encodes CASSYQVQGETQYF.

As DNA, the CDR3 is TGTGCCAGTAGTATACAGGGTAAAGGGGCAAGCTCACCCCTCCACTTT. Translation gives CASSIQGKGASSPLHF. The rearrangement joins TRBV19 to TRBJ1-6, with D possibly TRBD1 on 5 matching bases. Germline V gives CDR1 LNHDA, CDR2 SQIVND (reference sequence). The CDR3 is made up of 16 amino acids. V was cut by 2 bases and J by 10 bases, with 18 bases left in between.